These T cell receptor beta chains were read from a single sample in a study of T cell changes during pregnancy in multiple sclerosis. Clones were read by immunoSEQ multiplex PCR, and TCRdb kept only the in-frame ones, dropping some. The sample carries fewer than 55,000 clones, 80% to 95% recorded once. The source was peripheral blood, collected after pregnancy. These receptors originate from a female donor with multiple sclerosis, enrolled in a pregnancy study. The CDR3 runs from the conserved cysteine through the conserved F or W. The D gene is left open where the match is weak. Size is omitted from some rows. Given values are once, few, many or a class for expanded clones.

>TRBV7-7|TRBJ2-7|.|.
TGTGCTAGCAGCTTACGAGCATCCTACGAGCAGTACTTC
CASSLRASYEQYF
>TRBV7-9|TRBJ2-5|.|.
TGTGCCAGCAGCTTAGACTCTGAGACCCAGTACTTC
CASSLDSETQYF
>TRBV21-1|TRBJ1-3|.|.
TGTGCCAGCAGCAAAGTGCGGGGGGGTAGAAACACCGTATATTTT
CASSKVRGGRNTVYF
>TRBV5-4|TRBJ1-1|TRBD1|once
TGTGCCAGTCGGACAGGGGGCGAATGGGTCACTGAAGCTTTCTTT
CASRTGGEWVTEAFF
>TRBV30|TRBJ2-5|TRBD2|.
TGTGCCTGGACCAGGACTAGCGGGGGGATAGAGACCCAGTACTTC
CAWTRTSGGIETQYF
>TRBV19|TRBJ2-3|TRBD2|.
TGTGCCAGTAGTATAGAAGGGCGGGGGGGCAGCACAGATACGCAGTATTTT
CASSIEGRGGSTDTQYF
>TRBV21-1|TRBJ2-7|.|.
TGTGCCAGCAGCAAAGTGAAGGGAGCAGCCTACGAGCAGTACTTC
CASSKVKGAAYEQYF
>TRBV7-3|TRBJ1-1|.|.
TGTGCCAGCAGCTATCCAGGGGCGACTGAAGCTTTCTTT
CASSYPGATEAFF
>TRBV5-6|TRBJ2-7|TRBD2|.
TGTGCCAGCAGCTGGGTTAGCGGGGGGTACGAGCAGTACTTC
CASSWVSGGYEQYF
>TRBV29-1|TRBJ2-1|.|.
TGCAGCTCAGCATGGCGGCTAAAGGACAATGAGCAGTTCTTC
CSSAWRLKDNEQFF
>TRBV5-4|TRBJ2-7|.|.
TGTGCCAGCTCACGACAGGATTTCGACGAGCAGTACTTC
CASSRQDFDEQYF